This T cell receptor (beta chain) came from a study of glioma-infiltrating T cells. Whole-study results and caveats: Non-neoplastic patients had below-expected tissue-blood divergence, while all gliomas exceeded expectation.

The iRepertoire nested amplicon-rescue multiplex PCR amplified TCR alpha and beta CDR3s from RNA. TCRdb passed the multiplex PCR reads through MiXCR, listing each CDR3 protein once. Of about 180,000 distinct CDR3 sequences in the sample, around 42% were seen once. A word on this clonotype: Its antigen is not identified. A much larger clone is a single base away; this may be a read error.

Germline V gene lookup returns CDR1 DFQATT and CDR2 SNEGSKA (reference sequence). V was cut by 5 bases and J by 0 bases, with 9 bases left in between. The CDR3 covers 13 residues. The chain is built from TRBV20-1 and TRBJ2-3; D gene ambiguous. The sample comprised glioma tissue, nonneoplastic brain tissue, or PBMCs (not recorded which). This TCR derives from a human donor with low-grade glioma or glioblastoma, undergoing nonglioma brain surgery, or in good health (not recorded which). CDR3 sequence reads: CSAGIVSTDTQYF. In DNA, the CDR3 is TGCAGTGCTGGAATAGTGAGCACAGATACGCAGTATTTT.